Below are 27 T cell receptor beta chains sequenced from a single sample in a study of blood T cell repertoires in COVID-19. Generated by immunoSEQ multiplex PCR, the TCRdb table keeps only in-frame clones and is missing some. The table lists just over 250,000 clones, approximately 88% of them singletons. Material for sequencing was peripheral blood. All receptors come from an older woman with COVID-19, enrolled during active disease.

In nucleotides, the CDR3 is TGTGCCAGCAGTGAAGTCGGGGGTACCGGGGAGCTGTTTTTT. Its protein product is CASSEVGGTGELFF. The chain links TRBV6-1 to TRBJ2-2; maybe TRBD2 (6 bases). Germline values: CDR1 MNHNS, CDR2 SASEGT. The CDR3 sequence is 14 residues long. The ends were cut back, 1 base at V and 5 bases at J, with 8 bases in the middle.

This clone was seen once. This chain connects TRBV3-1 (or the pseudogene TRBV3-2) to TRBJ2-7, with 8 positions matching TRBD2. In germline, CDR1 is LGHDT, CDR2 YNNKEL (reference sequence). J lost 4 bases, V lost 5 bases, and 10 bases had no gene match. The CDR3 contains 15 residues. CDR3 loop: CASSARTSKIYEQYF. DNA for the CDR3: TGTGCCAGCAGCGCGAGGACTAGCAAGATTTACGAGCAGTACTTC.

The chain joins TRBV3-1 (or the pseudogene TRBV3-2) to TRBJ2-7, with D possibly being TRBD1 (6 bases). The CDR3 has 15 amino acids. Germline V lookup: CDR1 LGHDT, CDR2 YNNKEL (reference sequence). Trimming stripped 1 base from V and 4 bases from J, with 14 bases between. CDR3: CASSQGWGTTYEQYF. DNA for the CDR3: TGTGCCAGCAGCCAAGGTTGGGGGACAACTTACGAGCAGTACTTC.

The chain recombines TRBV15 with TRBJ2-7; the D gene is possibly TRBD2 (6 bases). The CDR3 is made up of 17 amino acids. CDR1 LNHNV and CDR2 YYDKDF come from the germline V gene (reference sequence). Trimming removed 5 bases from V and 5 bases from J, with 25 bases in between. CDR3 sequence reads: CATSRYPGLLPENEQYF. CDR3 nucleotides: TGTGCCACCAGCCGTTATCCGGGACTTTTACCAGAGAACGAGCAGTACTTC.

The chain recombines TRBV6-5 with TRBJ2-7, with TRBD1 matching over 9 bases. The CDR3 extends over 15 amino acids. Germline V lookup: CDR1 MNHEY, CDR2 SVGAGI. Germline trimming cut 8 bases from V and 3 bases from J; bases unmatched to any gene: 11. CDR3 sequence (DNA): TGTGCCAGCGTCCACCGAGGGACAGGGAACTACGAGCAGTACTTC. This encodes CASVHRGTGNYEQYF.

The CDR3 here is CASSYDGQGAPDTQYF. The CDR3 DNA sequence: TGTGCCAGCAGTTATGACGGACAGGGGGCACCAGATACGCAGTATTTT. The gene calls are TRBV6-6 and TRBJ2-3; 11 bases are shared with TRBD1. V lost 3 bases and J lost 4; bases outside the gene matches: 6. The CDR3 sequence is 16 residues long. Germline V lookup: CDR1 MNHNY, CDR2 SVGAGI (reference sequence).

The genes are TRBV30 and TRBJ1-5, with 8 bases identical to TRBD1. CDR3 length: 14 amino acids. After removal of 0 bases from V and 7 bases from J, the junction contained 5 bases not matched to a gene. The germline V gene has CDR1 GTSNPN and CDR2 SVGIG (reference sequence). The CDR3 sequence: CAWSVDRVGQPQHF. DNA of the CDR3: TGTGCCTGGAGTGTGGACAGGGTTGGCCAGCCCCAGCATTTT.

The table lists this clone with a count of one. V is TRBV6-5 and J is TRBJ1-2, with 9 nucleotides matching TRBD1. The CDR3 has 15 amino acids. The germline V gene encodes CDR1 MNHEY and CDR2 SVGAGI. Unmatched junction bases numbered 7, after V lost 5 bases and J lost 3 bases. The CDR3 DNA follows: TGTGCCAGCAGTCGACCGGGACAGGGCTACTATGGCTACACCTTC. Residues: CASSRPGQGYYGYTF.

This chain uses TRBV27 with TRBJ2-7, with a tentative D call TRBD2 (6 bases). Germline V gives CDR1 MNHEY, CDR2 SMNVEV (reference sequence). There are 14 residues in the CDR3. Trimming pared 4 bases from V and 0 bases from J, leaving 10 bases between. The CDR3 region has the DNA TGTGCCAGCAGTTCCTACGGGAGCTCCTACGAGCAGTACTTC. It translates to CASSSYGSSYEQYF.

The V and J genes are TRBV10-1 and TRBJ2-7; D perhaps matches TRBD1 (5 bases). The CDR3 totals 11 residues. V was clipped by 6 bases and J by 13 bases, with 16 bases between them. CDR1 is WNHNN and CDR2 is SYGVQD in the germline V gene (reference sequence). CDR3 in DNA: TGCGCCAGCAGCCTCCTCAGGGCGGCTTACTTC. It translates to CASSLLRAAYF.

The chain has TRBV5-1 and TRBJ2-5; D might be TRBD1 (5 bases). The V gene's germline CDR1 is SGHRS and CDR2 YFSETQ. This CDR3 is 14 amino acids long. Trimming cost V 1 base and J 5 bases, with 12 bases left between them. CDR3 coding DNA: TGCGCCAGCAGCTTGTCGGGCAGGGTGGAGACCCAGTACTTC. Residues: CASSLSGRVETQYF.

This sequence joins TRBV7-2 and TRBJ1-5, with TRBD1 as a possible D gene (5 bases). The CDR3 length is 15 residues. The germline V and J ends were trimmed by 5 bases and 0 bases, with 11 bases remaining between them. Germline V gives CDR1 SGHTA, CDR2 FQGNSA. The CDR3 bases are TGTGCCAGCAGCCAAAGGGGCTATAGCAATCAGCCCCAGCATTTT. Protein: CASSQRGYSNQPQHF. The full variable domain, completed using reference TRBV7-2 and TRBJ1-5, is GAGVSQSPSNKVTEKGKDVELRCDPISGHTALYWYRQSLGQGLEFLIYFQGNSAPDKSGLPSDRFSAERTGGSVSTLTIQRTQQEDSAVYLCASSQRGYSNQPQHFGDGTRLSIL.

The chain combines TRBV6-5 with TRBJ2-7, with D perhaps TRBD2 (5 bases). Per the germline V gene, CDR1 is MNHEY and CDR2 is SVGAGI. Between the trimmed V and J ends, which lost 2 bases and 4 bases, there was a span of 15 bases. The CDR3 has 15 amino acids. CDR3: CASSYGTSGLYEQYF. The CDR3, as DNA: TGTGCCAGCAGTTACGGTACGTCCGGACTTTACGAGCAGTACTTC.

The chain has TRBV7-8 and TRBJ2-1, with 10 bases identical to TRBD2. Per the germline V gene, CDR1 is SGHVS and CDR2 is FQNEAQ. This CDR3 region has 16 residues. The V and J ends lost 0 bases and 9 bases, in that order; junction bases with no gene match: 8. The chain's CDR3 is CASSLAAAGGPGEQFF. In DNA form, the CDR3 reads TGTGCCAGCAGCTTAGCCGCAGCGGGAGGGCCGGGTGAGCAGTTCTTC.

The rearrangement uses TRBV5-1 and TRBJ2-1, with D possibly TRBD2 on 6 matching bases. The length of the CDR3 is 16 residues. CDR1 and CDR2 (germline): SGHRS, YFSETQ. The V gene lost 5 bases and the J gene lost 0 bases, with 15 bases spanning the gap. The CDR3 spells CASSIGGEISYNEQFF. The CDR3 DNA sequence: TGCGCCAGCAGTATCGGGGGAGAAATCTCCTACAATGAGCAGTTCTTC. Supplemented by reference TRBV5-1 and TRBJ2-1, the full variable domain reads KAGVTQTPRYLIKTRGQQVTLSCSPISGHRSVSWYQQTPGQGLQFLFEYFSETQRNKGNFPGRFSGRQFSNSRSEMNVSTLELGDSALYLCASSIGGEISYNEQFFGPGTRLTVL.

V and J are TRBV7-8 and TRBJ1-2; D may be TRBD1 (6 bases). The germline gives CDR1 SGHVS, CDR2 FQNEAQ. V was clipped by 5 bases and J by 6 bases, with 16 bases between them. The CDR3 is 14 residues long. The CDR3 region has the DNA TGTGCCAGCAGCGCATCCACAGGGCGGGATGGCTACACCTTC. Its translation is CASSASTGRDGYTF.

The V and J genes are TRBV6-5 and TRBJ2-1, with 10 bases that match TRBD1. The germline V gene has CDR1 MNHEY and CDR2 SVGAGI. V shed 6 bases and J 10 bases; nucleotides not matched to a gene: 9. The CDR3 covers 14 residues. DNA for the CDR3: TGTGCCAGCAGCACCGGGACAGGGGTTAGGGAGCAGTTCTTC. Residues: CASSTGTGVREQFF.

The chain links TRBV30 to TRBJ1-3, with D maybe TRBD1 (5 bases). Trimming shortened V by 5 bases and J by 0 bases, and 11 bases separated the two germline ends. This CDR3 is built from 14 residues. Looked up from germline, CDR1 is GTSNPN and CDR2 is SVGIG (reference sequence). CDR3: CAWGRQFSGNTIYF. The CDR3, as DNA: TGTGCCTGGGGAAGACAGTTCTCTGGAAACACCATATATTTT. Using reference TRBV30 and TRBJ1-3 for the parts outside the CDR3, the full variable domain is SQTIHQWPATLVQPVGSPLSLECTVEGTSNPNLYWYRQAAGRGLQLLFYSVGIGQISSEVPQNLSASRPQDRQFILSSKKLLLSDSGFYLCAWGRQFSGNTIYFGEGSWLTVV.

CDR3 protein: CASSEEGYTF. The CDR3 region has the DNA TGTGCCAGCAGTGAGGAGGGCTACACCTTC. The chain combines TRBV2 with TRBJ1-2; D not certain. V lost 3 bases to trimming and J lost 8 bases, with 4 bases between them. This CDR3 contains 10 residues. Germline V CDR1 and CDR2: SNHLY, FYNNEI.

The V and J genes are TRBV29-1 and TRBJ2-7; 7 nucleotides match TRBD1. The CDR3 covers 13 residues. Trimming cost V 6 bases and J 3 bases; bases outside gene matches: 8. Germline lookup yields CDR1 SQVTM and CDR2 ANQGSEA. CDR3 sequence: CSVSGTANYEQYF. CDR3 in DNA: TGCAGCGTCTCCGGGACAGCTAACTACGAGCAGTACTTC.

The chain has TRBV5-1 and TRBJ2-7, with 10 bases that match TRBD1. The germline gives CDR1 SGHRS, CDR2 YFSETQ. This CDR3 comprises 16 residues. V gave up 3 bases and J gave up 2 bases; unmatched junction bases: 8. CDR3 DNA sequence: TGCGCCAGCAGCTCAAATCCGGGGACAGGGGCCTACGAGCAGTACTTC. Translating gives CASSSNPGTGAYEQYF.

This clone appeared once. This chain links TRBV11-1 with TRBJ2-5; 7 bases line up with TRBD2. The CDR3 runs 14 residues. Looked up from germline, CDR1 is SGHAT and CDR2 is FQDESV (reference sequence). V lost 5 bases and J lost 5; bases outside the gene matches: 8. The CDR3 is CASSRTSISETQYF. CDR3 in DNA: TGTGCCAGCAGCCGGACTAGTATTTCGGAGACCCAGTACTTC.

This chain joins TRBV19 and TRBJ1-5; the D gene is possibly TRBD1 (6 bases). Germline V gene sequence: CDR1 LNHDA, CDR2 SQIVND (reference sequence). The CDR3 has 15 residues. V was cut by 6 bases and J by 0 bases, with 12 bases left in between. CDR3 DNA sequence: TGTGCCAGTAGAACCGGGACAAATAGCAATCAGCCCCAGCATTTT. Its protein product is CASRTGTNSNQPQHF.

V and J are TRBV28 and TRBJ2-1; TRBD1 matches at 8 bases. The V and J ends lost 5 bases and 6 bases, in that order; junction bases with no gene match: 6. The germline CDR1 and CDR2 sequences are MDHEN and SYDVKM. There are 14 residues in the CDR3. CDR3 sequence: CASSKRTGLNEQFF. As DNA, the CDR3 is TGTGCCAGCAGTAAAAGGACAGGGCTCAATGAGCAGTTCTTC. The whole variable domain, remainder taken from reference TRBV28 and TRBJ2-1, is DVKVTQSSRYLVKRTGEKVFLECVQDMDHENMFWYRQDPGLGLRLIYFSYDVKMKEKGDIPEGYSVSREKKERFSLILESASTNQTSMYLCASSKRTGLNEQFFGPGTRLTVL.

The V call is TRBV6-5, the J call TRBJ2-7; TRBD1 aligns across 7 bases. Germline V gene data show CDR1 as MNHEY and CDR2 as SVGAGI. The CDR3 has 14 residues. V dropped 6 bases and J dropped 4; count of bases not matched to a gene: 9. CDR3 in amino acids: CASRDTGQRYEQYF. The CDR3 region has the DNA TGTGCCAGCAGAGACACGGGACAGCGATACGAGCAGTACTTC.

This clone was counted once. V usage is TRBV2 and J usage is TRBJ2-2, with 10 bases matching TRBD1. The junction had 3 bases not matched to a gene; V was cut back by 5 bases and J by 3 bases. Germline V gene sequence: CDR1 SNHLY, CDR2 FYNNEI. The CDR3 extends over 15 amino acids. The CDR3 sequence: CASSPGQGYTGELFF. CDR3 nucleotide sequence: TGTGCCAGCAGTCCGGGACAGGGGTACACCGGGGAGCTGTTTTTT.

The rearrangement uses TRBV6-5 and TRBJ2-7, with D maybe TRBD2 (6 bases). Deletions cut 6 bases from V and 2 bases from J, with 11 bases between. The CDR3 is 13 residues long. Germline V gene sequence: CDR1 MNHEY, CDR2 SVGAGI. CDR3 DNA sequence: TGTGCCAGCAGGGGGAGGATCACCTACGAGCAGTACTTC. Translating it yields CASRGRITYEQYF.